These 7 T cell receptor beta chains were sequenced from one sample in a study of radiation and T cells in renal cell carcinoma. The repertoire was sequenced with immunoSEQ multiplex PCR; TCRdb's copy has only in-frame clones and lacks some. The sample comprises some 58,000 clones, roughly 72% of which are singletons, and about 7% rests with the top ten. Time point in this sample: blood 2 weeks post-SBRT. The treatment denotes: 15 Gy SBRT to primary tumor, nephrectomy 4 weeks later. The sequencing used blood, collected from a patient whose treatment included radiotherapy and nephrectomy. Source of these receptors: a man aged 60 to 75 with renal cell carcinoma.

The rearrangement links TRBV27 to TRBJ1-5; 10 bases are a match to TRBD1. CDR3 length equals 14 residues. J lost 6 bases, V lost 5 bases, and 4 bases had no gene match. Germline V gene data show CDR1 as MNHEY and CDR2 as SMNVEV (reference sequence). In DNA form, the CDR3 reads TGTGCCAGCAGTCCAGACAGGGGGCCTCAGCCCCAGCATTTT. Translating gives CASSPDRGPQPQHF.

The rearrangement links TRBV7-7 to TRBJ2-2; no clear D gene. V lost 0 bases and J lost 4, with 6 bases in between. The CDR3 is 14 residues long. The germline V gene encodes CDR1 SSHAT and CDR2 FNYEAQ (reference sequence). The CDR3 loop is CASSLASTTGELFF. CDR3 nucleotides: TGTGCCAGCAGCTTAGCCAGCACCACCGGGGAGCTGTTTTTT.

The chain combines TRBV19 with TRBJ1-3; D not resolved. CDR3 length: 15 residues. With 1 base removed from V and 1 base from J, the gap between germline ends came to 8 bases. Germline V gene sequence: CDR1 LNHDA, CDR2 SQIVND (reference sequence). DNA of the CDR3: TGTGCCAGTAGTATAGTAGCCGGTTCTGGAAACACCATATATTTT. This codes for CASSIVAGSGNTIYF.

This chain connects TRBV10-3 to TRBJ1-2; D perhaps matches TRBD1 (5 bases). CDR3 length: 14 amino acids. The V gene's germline CDR1 is ENHRY and CDR2 SYGVKD. Deletions cut 10 bases from V and 0 bases from J, with 15 bases between. In DNA form, the CDR3 reads TGTGCCACCGGCTGGGGGACTACTAACTATGGCTACACCTTC. It codes for CATGWGTTNYGYTF.

The chain carries TRBV20-1 and TRBJ2-1, with a possible D match to TRBD1 (5 bases). CDR3 length: 11 amino acids. V was shortened by 6 bases and J by 5 bases, with 8 bases between the two germline ends. CDR1 and CDR2 from the germline V gene are DFQATT and SNEGSKA (reference sequence). CDR3: CSALGDNEQFF. The CDR3 bases are TGCAGTGCCCTAGGGGACAATGAGCAGTTCTTC.

The chain uses TRBV29-1 and TRBJ2-3; D tentatively reads TRBD1 or TRBD2 (6 bases each). Germline CDR1 is SQVTM and CDR2 is ANQGSEA. V was shortened by 4 bases and J by 5 bases, with 19 bases between the two germline ends. The CDR3 is 15 amino acids. DNA of the CDR3: TGCAGCGTTGTCGGGGGCCCCCTTAGGGGAGATACGCAGTATTTT. Protein product: CSVVGGPLRGDTQYF.

This rearrangement joins TRBV6-5 to TRBJ2-7; D is perhaps TRBD2 (5 bases). The CDR3 runs 13 residues. CDR1 MNHEY and CDR2 SVGAGI come from the germline V gene. Between the trimmed V and J ends, which lost 6 bases and 4 bases, there was a span of 13 bases. This chain's CDR3 is CASSRTFLYEQYF. In DNA, the CDR3 is TGTGCCAGCAGCCGGACTTTTCTTTACGAGCAGTACTTC.